This entry lists 28 T cell receptor beta chains sequenced from one sample in a study of CD8+CD57+ T cells in acquired aplastic anemia. Genomic DNA, the template, was used for profiling of the TCR beta VDJ and CDR3. TCRdb re-analysed the reads in MiXCR, keeping a single row per CDR3 protein. The sample yields 55,000 to 60,000 distinct CDR3 sequences, roughly three fifths seen once. Individuals selected for sequencing had exhibited CD8+CD57+ cell expansion on flow cytometry. Sequenced sample: sorted CD4+, CD8+, or CD8+CD57+ T cells (not recorded which) from PBMCs. These receptors were taken from a human donor with aplastic anemia.

The rearrangement links TRBV9 to TRBJ2-1; D unresolved. The CDR3 is 13 residues long. CDR1 and CDR2 (germline): SGDLS, YYNGEE. V was shortened by 4 bases and J by 4 bases, with 9 bases between the two germline ends. The CDR3 DNA reads as TGTGCCAGCAGCCAAGATGGGTACAATGAGCAGTTCTTC. Its translation: CASSQDGYNEQFF.

This chain links TRBV10-3 with TRBJ1-3; D unclear. The V end lost 4 bases, the J end lost 6 bases, and 16 bases lay between the germline ends. CDR1 and CDR2 (germline): ENHRY, SYGVKD. CDR3 length equals 15 residues. CDR3 sequence (DNA): TGTGCCATCAGTGGAGTGGCGCGGGGTGAAAACACCATATATTTT. Translated, it gives CAISGVARGENTIYF.

This clonotype was observed many times. The rearrangement links TRBV3-1 to TRBJ2-1; tentative D call: TRBD1 (6 bases). Germline V gives CDR1 LGHDT, CDR2 YNNKEL (reference sequence). The CDR3 length is 12 residues. Trimming removed 6 bases at V and 8 bases at J, with 11 bases between. CDR3 sequence reads: CASSSQGYEQFF. The CDR3 DNA follows: TGTGCCAGCAGTTCTCAGGGGTATGAGCAGTTCTTC.

This clonotype has a handful of counts. A much larger clone differs by one base, so this may be a read error. V gene TRBV7-2 combines with J gene TRBJ2-1, with TRBD1 as a possible D gene (6 bases). Per germline, CDR1 SGHTA and CDR2 FQGNSA. The CDR3 is 14 residues long. CDR3 in DNA: TGTGCCAGCAGCTCCGGACAGAAGAACAATGAGCGGTTCTTC. Its translation is CASSSGQKNNERFF.

This clonotype has ten or more counts. CDR3 protein: CASKRFQGNQPQHF. Here the CDR3 DNA reads TGTGCCAGCAAACGTTTTCAGGGCAATCAGCCCCAGCATTTT. The chain carries TRBV27 and TRBJ1-5; no definite D call. The germline CDR1 and CDR2 sequences are MNHEY and SMNVEV (reference sequence). There are 14 residues in the CDR3. Trimming shortened V by 7 bases and J by 2 bases, and 12 bases separated the two germline ends.

The chain has TRBV20-1 and TRBJ2-1, with D possibly TRBD1 on 7 matching bases. Trimming removed 3 bases at V and 7 bases at J, with 22 bases between. Germline-derived CDR1 and CDR2 are DFQATT and SNEGSKA (reference sequence). This CDR3 spans 16 amino acids. In DNA form, the CDR3 reads TGCAGTGCTAGGGGCACGCGGAGGGGGCCTAGGAATGAGCAGTTCTTC. It translates to CSARGTRRGPRNEQFF.

On this clonotype itself: Sequence at one end of the junction differs from germline and may be a read error. The V gene is TRBV7-6, the J gene TRBJ2-1; a weak D match, TRBD1 (5 bases). This CDR3 is built from 15 residues. Germline loops: CDR1 SGHVS, CDR2 FNYEAQ. The CDR3 is CASSPGFTGYNEQLF. The CDR3 nucleotides read TGTGCCAGCAGCCCCGGATTCACAGGTTACAATGAGCAGCTCTTC.

V usage is TRBV5-1 and J usage is TRBJ1-3; D unresolved. V was clipped by 0 bases and J by 2 bases, with 6 bases between them. Germline V gives CDR1 SGHRS, CDR2 YFSETQ. This CDR3 contains 14 residues. The CDR3, as DNA: TGCGCCAGCAGCTTGGAAGGGACTGGAAACACCATATATTTT. Its translation: CASSLEGTGNTIYF.

This chain joins TRBV2 and TRBJ1-2; D perhaps matches TRBD1 (5 bases). Germline CDR1 reads SNHLY; CDR2 reads FYNNEI. Trimming shortened V by 4 bases and J by 4 bases, and 10 bases separated the two germline ends. The CDR3 is made up of 13 amino acids. The CDR3 nucleotides are TGTGCCAGCAGTGCCGGGACGTTCTATGGCTACACCTTC. This sequence encodes CASSAGTFYGYTF.

The genes are TRBV29-1 and TRBJ2-5; tentatively, D is TRBD1 (6 bases). The germline V gene has CDR1 SQVTM and CDR2 ANQGSEA. V was trimmed by 2 bases and J by 5 bases, leaving 15 bases between them. The CDR3 extends over 14 amino acids. CDR3 sequence: CSVELRDKDETQYF. DNA for the CDR3: TGCAGCGTTGAACTCCGGGACAAGGACGAGACCCAGTACTTC.

This clonotype was seen a handful of times. This chain links TRBV7-9 with TRBJ1-2; D gene unclear. Germline V CDR1 and CDR2: SEHNR, FQNEAQ (reference sequence). CDR3 length: 8 amino acids. Between the trimmed V and J ends, which lost 11 bases and 10 bases, there was a span of 8 bases. CDR3 DNA sequence: TGTGCCCAATCCCTCTACACCTTC. It encodes CAQSLYTF.

This clonotype showed up many times. The chain couples TRBV27 to TRBJ1-2, with 7 bases that match TRBD1. This CDR3 comprises 13 residues. Per the germline V gene, CDR1 is MNHEY and CDR2 is SMNVEV (reference sequence). V dropped 2 bases and J dropped 4; count of bases not matched to a gene: 1. CDR3 loop: CASSLGDSYGYTF. The CDR3 coding sequence is TGTGCCAGCAGTTTAGGGGACAGCTATGGCTACACCTTC.

This chain connects TRBV25-1 to TRBJ2-7, with D possibly being TRBD1 or TRBD2 (5 bases each). Trimming cost V 3 bases and J 0 bases, with 12 bases left between them. Germline V CDR1 and CDR2: MGHDK, SYGVNS. This CDR3 spans 15 amino acids. The CDR3 here is CASSEGRGLSYEQYF. Here the CDR3 DNA reads TGTGCCAGCAGTGAGGGACGTGGCCTCTCCTACGAGCAGTACTTC.

A note on this clonotype: At one end the junction does not follow the germline gene, possibly because of a read error. V is TRBV10-1 and J is TRBJ2-7, with 13 bases matching TRBD2. Germline V gene data show CDR1 as WNHNN and CDR2 as SYGVQD (reference sequence). There are 14 residues in the CDR3. CDR3 loop: CVSRRLAGGYEQYF. The CDR3 nucleotides read TGCGTCAGCAGGAGACTAGCGGGGGGCTACGAGCAGTACTTC.

This chain joins TRBV2 and TRBJ2-7, with D perhaps TRBD1 (6 bases). Trimming removed 6 bases at V and 0 bases at J, with 15 bases between. CDR1 is SNHLY, CDR2 FYNNEI, per germline. The CDR3 is 15 amino acids. The DNA of the CDR3 is TGTGCCAGCAGAGAACAGGGTTTCCTCTCCTACGAGCAGTACTTC. Translation gives CASREQGFLSYEQYF.

This clonotype was found many times. This chain joins TRBV4-1 and TRBJ1-1; D is unresolved. Germline CDR1 and CDR2: MGHRA and YSYEKL. The germline V and J ends were trimmed by 2 bases and 1 base, with 8 bases remaining between them. The CDR3 covers 14 residues. The CDR3 DNA sequence: TGCGCCAGCAGCCAAAATATGGGGAACACTGAAGCTTTCTTT. It translates to CASSQNMGNTEAFF.

The V call is TRBV25-1, the J call TRBJ1-1; the match to TRBD1 covers 8 bases. After removal of 2 bases from V and 6 bases from J, the junction contained 11 bases not matched to a gene. The CDR3 is made up of 16 amino acids. CDR1 is MGHDK and CDR2 is SYGVNS in the germline V gene. CDR3 DNA: TGTGCCAGCAGTGAAGTGGGGACAGGTCTTCCCCCTGAAGCTTTCTTT. Translated, it gives CASSEVGTGLPPEAFF.

This clonotype rates as medium-sized. The chain links TRBV19 to TRBJ1-6; 8 bases line up with TRBD1. The CDR3 has 15 amino acids. Germline V CDR1 and CDR2: LNHDA, SQIVND (reference sequence). The V and J ends lost 0 bases and 10 bases, in that order; junction bases with no gene match: 5. CDR3 residues: CASSIDTTGASPLHF. The CDR3 region has the DNA TGTGCCAGTAGTATAGATACGACAGGGGCCTCACCCCTCCACTTT.

The J gene is TRBJ1-6, the V gene TRBV9, with TRBD1 as a possible D gene (5 bases). This CDR3 contains 15 residues. V was shortened by 0 bases and J by 10 bases, with 14 bases between the two germline ends. Germline CDR1 and CDR2: SGDLS and YYNGEE. CDR3 region: CASSVGRAGQSPLHF. The CDR3 region has the DNA TGTGCCAGCAGCGTAGGCCGGGCAGGGCAATCACCCCTCCACTTT.

This chain uses TRBV15 with TRBJ2-5; 7 positions match TRBD2. J gave up 1 base and V 1 base, and 9 bases lay outside the gene matches. Germline assignment: CDR1 LNHNV and CDR2 YYDKDF (reference sequence). The CDR3 covers 17 residues. This CDR3 reads CATSRALGQRGQETQYF. CDR3 sequence (DNA): TGTGCCACCAGCAGAGCCCTTGGCCAGCGGGGCCAAGAGACCCAGTACTTC.

This clonotype was detected only a few times. The V gene is TRBV4-1, the J gene TRBJ2-5, with D possibly TRBD2 on 6 matching bases. In germline, CDR1 is MGHRA, CDR2 YSYEKL. Trimming took 8 bases from V and 9 from J, leaving 16 bases between them. The CDR3 has 12 amino acids. CDR3 bases: TGCGCCAGCGGAGAGAATTGGGAGGCCCAGTACTTC. It encodes CASGENWEAQYF.

In this sample, this clonotype turned up many times. This chain connects TRBV5-1 to TRBJ2-5; D not resolved. CDR3 length equals 15 residues. V shed 3 bases and J shed 1 base, with 13 bases lying between them. The germline V gene has CDR1 SGHRS and CDR2 YFSETQ. CDR3 region: CASSWVVVAQETQYF. CDR3 nucleotide sequence: TGCGCCAGCAGCTGGGTGGTAGTGGCCCAAGAGACCCAGTACTTC.

The gene calls are TRBV5-1 and TRBJ2-3, with D unclear. Germline CDR1 reads SGHRS; CDR2 reads YFSETQ. Trimming left V 0 bases short and J 3 bases short, with 8 bases between. This CDR3 has 14 amino acids. CDR3 region: CASSLEAVTDTQYF. In DNA, the CDR3 is TGCGCCAGCAGCTTGGAGGCGGTAACAGATACGCAGTATTTT.

The chain combines TRBV7-8 with TRBJ2-3, with a weak D call TRBD2 (5 bases). Germline CDR1 and CDR2: SGHVS and FQNEAQ. This CDR3 comprises 14 residues. V was pared by 5 bases and J by 0 bases, with 9 bases between. CDR3 sequence: CASSGGRSTDTQYF. The CDR3 coding sequence is TGTGCCAGCAGCGGAGGTCGAAGCACAGATACGCAGTATTTT. Supplemented by reference TRBV7-8 and TRBJ2-3, the full variable domain reads GAGVSQSPRYKVAKRGQDVALRCDPISGHVSLFWYQQALGQGPEFLTYFQNEAQLDKSGLPSDRFFAERPEGSVSTLKIQRTQQEDSAVYLCASSGGRSTDTQYFGPGTRLTVL.

The chain carries TRBV24-1 and TRBJ2-3; 8 positions match TRBD1. The V segment lost 3 bases and the J segment 5 bases; nucleotides outside the gene matches: 9. This CDR3 is 16 amino acids long. Germline CDR1 and CDR2: KGHDR and SFDVKD. CDR3 amino acids: CATSDPGQAVVDTQYF. In nucleotides, the CDR3 is TGTGCCACCAGTGATCCGGGACAGGCTGTAGTAGATACGCAGTATTTT.

V usage is TRBV20-1 and J usage is TRBJ2-1; D uncertain. CDR3 length equals 11 residues. CDR1 DFQATT and CDR2 SNEGSKA come from the germline V gene (reference sequence). The V gene lost 4 bases and the J gene lost 8 bases, with 9 bases spanning the gap. CDR3 sequence reads: CSATRVDEQFF. In nucleotides, the CDR3 is TGCAGTGCTACCCGGGTGGATGAGCAGTTCTTC.

V usage is TRBV29-1 and J usage is TRBJ2-7, with D unresolved. The CDR3 runs to 13 residues. The V end lost 6 bases, the J end lost 3 bases, and 15 bases lay between the germline ends. Germline CDR1 SQVTM, CDR2 ANQGSEA. The CDR3 sequence is CSVNPGIGYEQYF. CDR3 bases: TGCAGCGTAAACCCAGGAATAGGCTACGAGCAGTACTTC.

This clonotype is a singleton in its sample. This rearrangement joins TRBV7-2 to TRBJ2-7; D might be TRBD1 or TRBD2, each matching 5 bases. The V gene lost 3 bases and the J gene lost 5 bases, with 8 bases spanning the gap. This CDR3 contains 12 residues. CDR1 and CDR2 (germline): SGHTA, FQGNSA. The CDR3 loop reads CASSFGADEQYF. CDR3 DNA: TGTGCCAGCAGCTTCGGGGCTGACGAGCAGTACTTC.